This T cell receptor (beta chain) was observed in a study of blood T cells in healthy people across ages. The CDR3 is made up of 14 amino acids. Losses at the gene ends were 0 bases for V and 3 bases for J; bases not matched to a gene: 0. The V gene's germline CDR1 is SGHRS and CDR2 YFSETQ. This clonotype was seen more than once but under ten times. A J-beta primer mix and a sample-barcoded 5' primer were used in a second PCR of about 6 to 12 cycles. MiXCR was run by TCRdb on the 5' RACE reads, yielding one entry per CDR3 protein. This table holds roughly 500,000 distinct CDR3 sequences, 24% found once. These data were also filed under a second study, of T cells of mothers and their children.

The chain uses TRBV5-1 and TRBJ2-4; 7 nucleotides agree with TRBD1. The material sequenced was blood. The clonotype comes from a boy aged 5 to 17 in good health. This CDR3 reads CASSLGDSKNIQYF. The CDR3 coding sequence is TGCGCCAGCAGCTTGGGGGACAGCAAAAACATTCAGTACTTC.